Listed below are T cell receptor beta chains from one sample, sequenced in a study of cytomegalovirus exposure and HLA in healthy donors. The protocol was immunoSEQ multiplex PCR, while the TCRdb copy is restricted to in-frame clones and leaves out a portion. The repertoire includes some 140,000 clones, approximately 79% of them detected once, and more than 0.75% sits in the top ten. The sequencing input was PBMCs. The receptor source for this set is a man aged 18 to 35 in good health and CMV-seronegative. CDR3s include the opening cysteine and the closing phenylalanine or tryptophan. The D gene is left open where the match is weak. The listing skips clone size in some rows; elsewhere it reads once, few, many or a size class.

v_gene: TRBV11-3; abundance: .; d_gene: .; j_gene: TRBJ2-1; CDR3aa: CASSLGLGSSYNEQFF; CDR3nt: TGTGCCAGCAGCTTAGGTCTGGGGAGCTCCTACAATGAGCAGTTCTTC
v_gene: TRBV5-1; abundance: .; d_gene: TRBD1; j_gene: TRBJ1-2; CDR3aa: CASRRGTGDGYTF; CDR3nt: TGCGCCAGCAGACGTGGGACAGGGGATGGCTACACCTTC
v_gene: TRBV7-4; abundance: .; d_gene: TRBD1; j_gene: TRBJ1-3; CDR3aa: CASSFTGQGFSTIYF; CDR3nt: TGTGCCAGCAGCTTCACTGGACAGGGATTCAGTACCATATATTTT
v_gene: TRBV7-9; abundance: .; d_gene: TRBD2; j_gene: TRBJ2-7; CDR3aa: CATTNSGTYEQYF; CDR3nt: TGTGCCACAACCAATAGCGGGACCTACGAGCAGTACTTC
v_gene: TRBV10-3; abundance: .; d_gene: .; j_gene: TRBJ1-6; CDR3aa: CAISESGGSYNSPLHF; CDR3nt: TGTGCCATCAGTGAGTCCGGGGGCTCCTATAATTCACCCCTCCACTTT
v_gene: TRBV5-4; abundance: .; d_gene: .; j_gene: TRBJ1-2; CDR3aa: CASSSTLAGYGYTF; CDR3nt: TGTGCCAGCAGCTCAACCTTGGCAGGCTATGGCTACACCTTC
v_gene: TRBV2; abundance: .; d_gene: .; j_gene: TRBJ1-2; CDR3aa: CASSPGTPNGYTF; CDR3nt: TGTGCCAGCAGCCCAGGGACACCCAATGGCTACACCTTC
v_gene: TRBV6-1; abundance: .; d_gene: .; j_gene: TRBJ1-1; CDR3aa: CASTRKTGQSEAFF; CDR3nt: TGTGCCAGCACTAGAAAGACAGGACAAAGTGAAGCTTTCTTT
v_gene: TRBV7-9; abundance: .; d_gene: .; j_gene: TRBJ1-2; CDR3aa: CASSLGQKRGYTF; CDR3nt: TGTGCCAGCAGCTTGGGACAAAAACGTGGCTACACCTTC
v_gene: TRBV19; abundance: .; d_gene: TRBD1; j_gene: TRBJ1-1; CDR3aa: CASSHRTGNTEAFF; CDR3nt: TGTGCCAGTAGTCACCGGACAGGGAACACTGAAGCTTTCTTT
v_gene: TRBV9; abundance: few; d_gene: .; j_gene: TRBJ1-1; CDR3aa: CASSVGGSDTEAFF; CDR3nt: TGTGCCAGCAGCGTAGGGGGCAGCGACACTGAAGCTTTCTTT
v_gene: TRBV2; abundance: .; d_gene: .; j_gene: TRBJ2-7; CDR3aa: CASKLGVEQYF; CDR3nt: TGTGCCAGCAAGTTAGGGGTCGAGCAGTACTTC
v_gene: TRBV6-1; abundance: few; d_gene: .; j_gene: TRBJ1-1; CDR3aa: CASRPQGLNTEAFF; CDR3nt: TGTGCCAGCAGACCCCAGGGTTTGAACACTGAAGCTTTCTTT
v_gene: TRBV7-3; abundance: .; d_gene: TRBD2; j_gene: TRBJ2-1; CDR3aa: CASSLTSGDDYNEQFF; CDR3nt: TGTGCCAGCAGCTTAACTAGCGGGGATGATTACAATGAGCAGTTCTTC
v_gene: TRBV7-8; abundance: .; d_gene: TRBD1; j_gene: TRBJ2-7; CDR3aa: CASSLGGTGIYEQYF; CDR3nt: TGTGCCAGCAGCTTAGGTGGGACAGGGATCTACGAGCAGTACTTC
v_gene: TRBV15; abundance: .; d_gene: .; j_gene: TRBJ2-6; CDR3aa: CATSRDAPGLANSGANVLTF; CDR3nt: TGTGCCACCAGCAGAGATGCTCCGGGCCTAGCAAACTCTGGGGCCAACGTCCTGACTTTC
v_gene: TRBV25-1; abundance: .; d_gene: TRBD1; j_gene: TRBJ2-2; CDR3aa: CASSARGGRYTGELFF; CDR3nt: TGTGCCAGCAGTGCACGAGGGGGCAGGTACACCGGGGAGCTGTTTTTT
v_gene: TRBV5-1; abundance: .; d_gene: .; j_gene: TRBJ1-3; CDR3aa: CASSLGRASSGNTIYF; CDR3nt: TGCGCCAGCAGCTTGGGGCGGGCTTCCTCTGGAAACACCATATATTTT
v_gene: TRBV27; abundance: once; d_gene: .; j_gene: TRBJ1-1; CDR3aa: CASSSSYRFGTEAFF; CDR3nt: TGTGCCAGCAGTTCCTCTTACAGGTTCGGGACTGAAGCTTTCTTT
v_gene: TRBV2; abundance: .; d_gene: .; j_gene: TRBJ1-1; CDR3aa: CASNREMNTEAFF; CDR3nt: TGTGCCAGCAACAGGGAAATGAACACTGAAGCTTTCTTT
v_gene: TRBV9; abundance: .; d_gene: TRBD1; j_gene: TRBJ1-6; CDR3aa: CASSVEGGRDSPLHF; CDR3nt: TGTGCCAGCAGCGTAGAAGGGGGCAGGGATTCACCCCTCCACTTT
v_gene: TRBV7-9; abundance: .; d_gene: TRBD1; j_gene: TRBJ1-3; CDR3aa: CASDLDRPSGNTIYF; CDR3nt: TGTGCCAGCGATTTGGACAGGCCCTCTGGAAACACCATATATTTT
v_gene: TRBV14; abundance: .; d_gene: .; j_gene: TRBJ2-2; CDR3aa: CASSQVLATGELFF; CDR3nt: TGTGCCAGCAGCCAAGTGTTAGCCACCGGGGAGCTGTTTTTT
v_gene: TRBV5-5; abundance: .; d_gene: TRBD1; j_gene: TRBJ1-2; CDR3aa: CASSQTVRTGYYGYTF; CDR3nt: TGTGCCAGCAGCCAAACGGTTCGGACAGGGTACTATGGCTACACCTTC
v_gene: TRBV4-3; abundance: .; d_gene: TRBD2; j_gene: TRBJ2-2; CDR3aa: CASSQDLGGSGELFF; CDR3nt: TGCGCCAGCAGCCAAGATTTGGGGGGGTCCGGGGAGCTGTTTTTT
v_gene: TRBV4-1; abundance: few; d_gene: TRBD1; j_gene: TRBJ1-1; CDR3aa: CASSPTGRPEAFF; CDR3nt: TGCGCCAGCAGCCCGACAGGGAGGCCTGAAGCTTTCTTT
v_gene: TRBV30; abundance: .; d_gene: .; j_gene: TRBJ1-2; CDR3aa: CAWSRGGRGYTF; CDR3nt: TGTGCCTGGAGCCGGGGGGGCAGGGGCTACACCTTC
v_gene: TRBV7-9; abundance: .; d_gene: TRBD1; j_gene: TRBJ1-2; CDR3aa: CSSSADRDRGDYGYTF; CDR3nt: TGTTCCAGCAGCGCCGACCGGGACAGGGGGGACTATGGCTACACCTTC
v_gene: TRBV2; abundance: .; d_gene: TRBD1; j_gene: TRBJ1-1; CDR3aa: CASRADRGRNTEAFF; CDR3nt: TGTGCCAGCAGGGCGGACAGGGGGCGGAACACTGAAGCTTTCTTT
v_gene: TRBV4-2; abundance: .; d_gene: .; j_gene: TRBJ2-7; CDR3aa: CASSQDLESSYEQYF; CDR3nt: TGTGCCAGCAGCCAAGATCTCGAGAGCTCCTACGAGCAGTACTTC
v_gene: TRBV2; abundance: .; d_gene: .; j_gene: TRBJ2-1; CDR3aa: CASSGFQGYNEQFF; CDR3nt: TGTGCCAGCAGTGGTTTCCAGGGTTACAATGAGCAGTTCTTC
v_gene: TRBV5-1; abundance: .; d_gene: TRBD1; j_gene: TRBJ1-1; CDR3aa: CASSSGQGNTEAFF; CDR3nt: TGCGCCAGCAGCTCAGGACAGGGGAACACTGAAGCTTTCTTT
v_gene: TRBV6-5; abundance: few; d_gene: .; j_gene: TRBJ1-5; CDR3aa: CASSKQGNQPQHF; CDR3nt: TGTGCCAGCAGTAAACAGGGCAATCAGCCCCAGCATTTT
v_gene: TRBV6-5; abundance: .; d_gene: TRBD1; j_gene: TRBJ2-2; CDR3aa: CASRSPGQGSGELFF; CDR3nt: TGTGCCAGCAGGAGTCCGGGACAGGGTAGCGGGGAGCTGTTTTTT
v_gene: TRBV19; abundance: .; d_gene: .; j_gene: TRBJ1-3; CDR3aa: CASSTERGNTIYF; CDR3nt: TGTGCCAGTAGTACAGAGAGGGGAAACACCATATATTTT
v_gene: TRBV13; abundance: once; d_gene: TRBD1; j_gene: TRBJ2-7; CDR3aa: CASSGRDRGYEQYF; CDR3nt: TGTGCCAGCAGCGGCAGGGACAGGGGTTACGAGCAGTACTTC
v_gene: TRBV29-1; abundance: .; d_gene: .; j_gene: TRBJ1-1; CDR3aa: CSVRTPGNTEAFF; CDR3nt: TGCAGCGTTAGGACCCCGGGAAACACTGAAGCTTTCTTT
v_gene: TRBV27; abundance: few; d_gene: .; j_gene: TRBJ2-5; CDR3aa: CASSSFQESQYF; CDR3nt: TGTGCCAGCAGTTCGTTCCAAGAGTCCCAGTACTTC
v_gene: TRBV13; abundance: few; d_gene: .; j_gene: TRBJ1-1; CDR3aa: CASSQRNREAFF; CDR3nt: TGTGCCAGCAGCCAGAGAAACAGGGAAGCTTTCTTT
v_gene: TRBV5-1; abundance: .; d_gene: .; j_gene: TRBJ2-7; CDR3aa: CASSLTGSYEQYF; CDR3nt: TGCGCCAGCAGCTTGACAGGCTCCTACGAGCAGTACTTC
v_gene: TRBV12-5; abundance: .; d_gene: .; j_gene: TRBJ2-7; CDR3aa: CASGLYKQGIGREQYF; CDR3nt: TGTGCTAGTGGTTTGTACAAACAGGGTATAGGGCGCGAGCAGTACTTC
v_gene: TRBV7-2; abundance: .; d_gene: TRBD1; j_gene: TRBJ1-5; CDR3aa: CASSSRDRGGNQPQHF; CDR3nt: TGTGCCAGCAGCTCAAGGGACAGGGGTGGCAATCAGCCCCAGCATTTT
v_gene: TRBV5-1; abundance: few; d_gene: .; j_gene: TRBJ2-2; CDR3aa: CASSLDRVGTGELFF; CDR3nt: TGCGCCAGCAGCTTGGACAGGGTGGGCACCGGGGAGCTGTTTTTT
v_gene: TRBV7-8; abundance: .; d_gene: .; j_gene: TRBJ2-5; CDR3aa: CASSLSRETQYF; CDR3nt: TGTGCCAGCAGCTTAAGCCGGGAGACCCAGTACTTC
v_gene: TRBV19; abundance: .; d_gene: .; j_gene: TRBJ1-1; CDR3aa: CASIQQGWNTEAFF; CDR3nt: TGTGCCAGTATCCAACAGGGATGGAACACTGAAGCTTTCTTT
v_gene: TRBV7-8; abundance: .; d_gene: TRBD1; j_gene: TRBJ2-3; CDR3aa: CASSTGQGGTDTQYF; CDR3nt: TGTGCCAGCTCAACAGGACAGGGCGGCACAGATACGCAGTATTTT
v_gene: TRBV2; abundance: .; d_gene: .; j_gene: TRBJ1-1; CDR3aa: CASGVVEAFF; CDR3nt: TGTGCCAGCGGAGTAGTTGAAGCTTTCTTT
v_gene: TRBV2; abundance: few; d_gene: TRBD1; j_gene: TRBJ1-1; CDR3aa: CASSGDRSNTEAFF; CDR3nt: TGTGCCAGCAGCGGGGACAGGTCGAACACTGAAGCTTTCTTT
v_gene: TRBV2; abundance: .; d_gene: .; j_gene: TRBJ1-1; CDR3aa: CASSGGRTEAFF; CDR3nt: TGTGCCAGCAGCGGGGGGCGCACTGAAGCTTTCTTT
v_gene: TRBV19; abundance: .; d_gene: .; j_gene: TRBJ1-2; CDR3aa: CASLLQGQEFYGYTF; CDR3nt: TGTGCCAGTCTCCTCCAGGGCCAGGAGTTTTATGGCTACACCTTC
v_gene: TRBV5-4; abundance: .; d_gene: .; j_gene: TRBJ2-7; CDR3aa: CASSRSLERSSYEQYF; CDR3nt: TGTGCCAGCAGCCGGTCGTTGGAGAGGAGCTCCTACGAGCAGTACTTC
v_gene: TRBV6-5; abundance: few; d_gene: .; j_gene: TRBJ1-4; CDR3aa: CASSSPTGKLFF; CDR3nt: TGTGCCAGCAGTTCACCTACGGGAAAACTGTTTTTT